This TCR beta chain emerged from a study of T cells in Graves' hyperthyroidism and ophthalmopathy. Of note for this clonotype: Antigen specificity is unknown.

With 2 bases clipped from V and 5 bases from J, the junction kept 8 bases outside the gene matches. The germline V gene encodes CDR1 SGHTA and CDR2 FQGNSA. This CDR3 is built from 15 residues. Amplified regions were TCR beta CDR3 sequences from RNA transcripts. An initial round of RT-PCR targeting the TCR CDR3 relied on the HTBI primer set. TCRdb recomputed calls from the multiplex PCR reads with MiXCR, one row per CDR3 protein. The sample has about 500,000 distinct CDR3 sequences, around 16% seen once; the top ten hold about 31%. Study results and limitations: Most clonotypes expanded in thyroid above 0.001 were likewise present in blood.

The receptor comes from a woman aged 25-40 years with Graves' ophthalmopathy. The genes are TRBV7-2 and TRBJ1-2; 7 positions agree with TRBD1. Input material: blood. The DNA for the CDR3 is TGTGCCAGCAGCTTAATGAAAGGGGGCATATATGGCTACACCTTC. Translation gives CASSLMKGGIYGYTF.